This T cell receptor (beta chain) is drawn from a study of blood T cell repertoires in COVID-19. This CDR3 is 13 amino acids long. Germline CDR1 is SGHTA and CDR2 is FQGNSA. Between the trimmed V and J ends, which lost 0 bases and 5 bases, there was a span of 7 bases. The repertoire was sequenced with immunoSEQ multiplex PCR; TCRdb's copy has only in-frame clones and lacks some. The sample contains approximately 97,000 clones, under 85% of which appear only once. Sequenced sample: peripheral blood. This receptor was identified in a human donor in a cohort sampled during active COVID-19. The chain combines TRBV7-2 with TRBJ1-1; D gene unclear. The CDR3 sequence is CASSLAPRTEAFF. The CDR3 region has the DNA TGTGCCAGCAGCTTAGCGCCGAGGACTGAAGCTTTCTTT.